The entry below gives a single T cell receptor beta chain sequence along with its context. Generated by immunoSEQ multiplex PCR, the TCRdb table keeps only in-frame clones and is missing some. The sample has about 75,000 clones, 90% to 95% seen once. The entry originates in a study of control samples from healthy donors and cancer patients. Germline V CDR1 and CDR2: SGHRS, YFSETQ. This CDR3 comprises 16 residues. V lost 1 base and J lost 4; bases outside the gene matches: 3. The V call is TRBV5-1, the J call TRBJ2-2, with 11 positions matching TRBD2. The sequence was obtained from a woman aged 40 to 55 in good health. The sequencing input was blood. In DNA form, the CDR3 reads TGCGCCAGCAGCTTGTTAGCGGGAGGGGGCACCGGGGAGCTGTTTTTT. Its translation: CASSLLAGGGTGELFF.